This TCR beta chain was retrieved from a study of shared T cell receptors in the human thymus. V shed 0 bases, J shed 5 bases, and the junction held 17 bases outside the gene matches. Germline V lookup: CDR1 KGHSH, CDR2 LQKENI. This CDR3 comprises 22 residues. Only in-frame clones appear in the TCRdb table, and some are missing; sequencing was by immunoSEQ multiplex PCR. The profile shows some 720,000 clones, around 87% of them singletons. The same sample was also used in a study of human thymus T cells. That report notes: Congenital heart defects were the reason for the corrective surgery that the donors, healthy Finnish infants, were having. The thymus was resected at corrective cardiac surgery. The authors found apparently biased V and J gene usage in thymic and blood repertoires. Highly overlapping thymic repertoires in unrelated individuals were reported by related research.

Input material: thymocytes. The chain employs TRBV18 and TRBJ2-2; TRBD2 matches 14 bases. The receptor comes from a boy younger than two with a congenital heart defect. CDR3 coding DNA: TGTGCCAGCTCACCACCAGTTGCGTCGGGACTAGCGGGAGAAAGGGAGACCGGGGAGCTGTTTTTT. Encoded protein: CASSPPVASGLAGERETGELFF.